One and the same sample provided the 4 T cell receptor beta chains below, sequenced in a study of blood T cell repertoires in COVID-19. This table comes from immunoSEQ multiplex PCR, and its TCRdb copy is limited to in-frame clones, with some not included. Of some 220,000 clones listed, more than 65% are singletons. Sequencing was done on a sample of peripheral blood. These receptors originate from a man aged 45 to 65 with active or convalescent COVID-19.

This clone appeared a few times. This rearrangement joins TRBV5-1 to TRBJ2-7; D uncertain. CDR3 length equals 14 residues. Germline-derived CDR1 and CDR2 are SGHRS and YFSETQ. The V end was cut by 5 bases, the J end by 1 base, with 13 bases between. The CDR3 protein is CASRPARVSYEQYF. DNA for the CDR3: TGCGCCAGCAGGCCCGCTCGCGTATCCTACGAGCAGTACTTC.

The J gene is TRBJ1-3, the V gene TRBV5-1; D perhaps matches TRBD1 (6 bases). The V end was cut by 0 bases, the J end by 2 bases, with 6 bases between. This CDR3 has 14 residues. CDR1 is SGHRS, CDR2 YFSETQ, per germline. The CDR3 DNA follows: TGCGCCAGCAGCTTGGGGGACACTGGAAACACCATATATTTT. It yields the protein CASSLGDTGNTIYF.

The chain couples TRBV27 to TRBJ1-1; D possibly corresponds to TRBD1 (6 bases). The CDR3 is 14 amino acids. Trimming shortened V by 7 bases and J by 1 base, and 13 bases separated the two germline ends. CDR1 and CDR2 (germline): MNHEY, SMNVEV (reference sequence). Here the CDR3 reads CASNPTGRNTEAFF. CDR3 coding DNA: TGTGCCAGCAACCCAACAGGGCGGAACACTGAAGCTTTCTTT.

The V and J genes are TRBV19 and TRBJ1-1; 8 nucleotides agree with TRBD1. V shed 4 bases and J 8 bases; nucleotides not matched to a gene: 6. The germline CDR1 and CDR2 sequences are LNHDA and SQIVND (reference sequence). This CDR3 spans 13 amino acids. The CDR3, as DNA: TGTGCCAGTAGTAGCGGACAGGGTACCGAAGCTTTCTTT. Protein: CASSSGQGTEAFF.